These 20 T cell receptor beta chains originate from one sample sequenced in a study of shared clonotypes between healthy human individuals. Only in-frame clones appear in the TCRdb table, and some are missing; sequencing was by immunoSEQ multiplex PCR. The top ten hold approximately 0.4% of the sample, which has 2.3 million or so clones, roughly 93% seen once. Source material: naive CD4+ T cells from PBMCs. Subset: CD45RA+ positively selected. All receptors derive from a man between 18 and 35 years old in good health. Some clones in this sample may be carry-over from other donors' samples.

The V and J genes are TRBV21-1 and TRBJ2-7; TRBD1 is the table's D call and was not checked against the DNA. TRBV21-1 counts as a pseudogene. The CDR3 is made up of 14 amino acids. CDR3: CAKWGQGPSYEQYF. The CDR3 region has the DNA TGTGCCAAATGGGGGCAGGGCCCGTCCTACGAGCAGTACTTC.

The chain is built from TRBV4-2 and TRBJ1-5, with 9 positions matching TRBD1. The CDR3 runs 13 residues. Germline CDR1 LGHNA, CDR2 YNFKEQ. J lost 14 bases, V lost 7 bases, and 12 bases had no gene match. CDR3 DNA: TGTGCCAGCACCCGCCGGGACAGGGCATCGAAGCATTTT. It encodes CASTRRDRASKHF.

For this clone: This same CDR3 is encoded by further DNA sequences in the sample. CDR3 region: CASSLNFNYGYTF. The CDR3 nucleotides are TGTGCCAGCAGTTTAAATTTTAACTATGGCTACACCTTC. The V call is TRBV28, the J call TRBJ1-2; D is unresolved. Germline values: CDR1 MDHEN, CDR2 SYDVKM. The CDR3 sequence is 13 residues long. V gave up 2 bases and J gave up 1 base, with 5 bases separating them.

This clone has only one observation. This sequence joins TRBV4-2 and TRBJ2-2; unclear D gene. In germline, CDR1 is LGHNA, CDR2 YNFKEQ. The CDR3 extends over 14 amino acids. Trimming removed 1 base from V and 2 bases from J, with 5 bases in between. The CDR3 protein is CASSQVSNTGELFF. CDR3 DNA sequence: TGTGCCAGCAGCCAAGTGTCTAACACCGGGGAGCTGTTTTTT.

The chain employs TRBV19 and TRBJ1-2, with TRBD1 matching 8 bases. The length of the CDR3 is 17 residues. Unmatched junction bases numbered 19, after V lost 8 bases and J lost 5 bases. Germline V gene sequence: CDR1 LNHDA, CDR2 SQIVND (reference sequence). The CDR3 sequence: CASGPPGQDLFSYGYTF. As DNA, the CDR3 is TGTGCCAGTGGTCCCCCGGGACAGGACCTTTTCTCTTATGGCTACACCTTC.

The chain couples TRBV10-2 to TRBJ1-5; weak D call: TRBD1 (5 bases). The CDR3 runs to 15 residues. CDR1 WSHSY and CDR2 SAAADI come from the germline V gene. The V end lost 8 bases, the J end lost 4 bases, and 18 bases lay between the germline ends. The CDR3 coding sequence is TGCGCCAGCGGGGAGGGGACCAGAGGGAATCAGCCCCAGCATTTT. This sequence encodes CASGEGTRGNQPQHF.

Notes on this clone: This same CDR3 is encoded by further DNA sequences in the sample. This chain joins TRBV5-1 and TRBJ1-1; 9 bases match TRBD1. The CDR3 extends over 14 amino acids. The V gene's germline CDR1 is SGHRS and CDR2 YFSETQ. V lost 0 bases to trimming and J lost 5 bases; unmatched junction nucleotides: 2. CDR3 sequence: CASSLAGTGTEAFF. Written as DNA, the CDR3 is TGCGCCAGCAGCTTGGCTGGGACAGGGACTGAAGCTTTCTTT.

The chain employs TRBV5-4 and TRBJ2-7; TRBD2 agrees at 7 bases. The CDR3 loop spans 15 amino acids. Germline trimming cut 0 bases from V and 2 bases from J; bases unmatched to any gene: 5. From germline, CDR1 is SGHNT and CDR2 YYREEE (reference sequence). The CDR3 loop reads CASSLGSSGAYEQYF. The CDR3, as DNA: TGTGCCAGCAGCTTGGGATCCAGCGGGGCCTACGAGCAGTACTTC. Full variable domain (outside the CDR3, taken from reference TRBV5-4 and TRBJ2-7): ETGVTQSPTHLIKTRGQQVTLRCSSQSGHNTVSWYQQALGQGPQFIFQYYREEENGRGNFPPRFSGLQFPNYSSELNVNALELDDSALYLCASSLGSSGAYEQYFGPGTRLTVT.

The V gene is TRBV5-1, the J gene TRBJ2-2; 10 nucleotides align to TRBD2. The CDR3 is 17 residues long. Germline V gene sequence: CDR1 SGHRS, CDR2 YFSETQ. Losses at the gene ends were 0 bases for V and 4 bases for J; bases not matched to a gene: 6. DNA of the CDR3: TGCGCCAGCAGCTTGGGTTCTAGCGGGAGAGTCACCGGGGAGCTGTTTTTT. It is translated as CASSLGSSGRVTGELFF.

This sequence joins TRBV7-9 and TRBJ2-3; D uncertain. The length of the CDR3 is 16 residues. Germline CDR1 and CDR2: SEHNR and FQNEAQ (reference sequence). V was pared by 3 bases and J by 3 bases, with 16 bases between. CDR3 DNA sequence: TGTGCCAGCAGCTTGCCCCAAGGGCCGAGGACAGATACGCAGTATTTT. Translation gives CASSLPQGPRTDTQYF.

This clone was detected once. The chain carries TRBV30 and TRBJ1-2; no clear D gene. V was pared by 0 bases and J by 3 bases, with 11 bases between. This CDR3 is 14 amino acids long. Germline CDR1 is GTSNPN and CDR2 is SVGIG (reference sequence). CDR3 DNA: TGTGCCTGGAGTGTACCGGGTTCCCACTATGGCTACACCTTC. Translation gives CAWSVPGSHYGYTF. The whole variable domain, remainder taken from reference TRBV30 and TRBJ1-2, is SQTIHQWPATLVQPVGSPLSLECTVEGTSNPNLYWYRQAAGRGLQLLFYSVGIGQISSEVPQNLSASRPQDRQFILSSKKLLLSDSGFYLCAWSVPGSHYGYTFGSGTRLTVV.

This clone was seen a few times. This sample also contains other DNA sequences that code for the same CDR3. The chain is built from TRBV18 and TRBJ2-2; D is undetermined. Germline-derived CDR1 and CDR2 are KGHSH and LQKENI. This CDR3 spans 12 amino acids. Trimming removed 3 bases from V and 7 bases from J, with 6 bases in between. CDR3: CASSPPVGELFF. For the CDR3, the DNA is TGTGCCAGCTCACCCCCGGTCGGGGAGCTGTTTTTT.

The gene calls are TRBV28 and TRBJ1-4; D is perhaps TRBD1 (6 bases). Per germline, CDR1 MDHEN and CDR2 SYDVKM. Trimming cost V 8 bases and J 7 bases, with 17 bases left between them. The CDR3 length is 14 residues. The CDR3 nucleotides read TGTGCCAGCGCGACCCGCGAGGGGGTTGAAAAACTGTTTTTT. Its translation is CASATREGVEKLFF.

V and J are TRBV10-1 and TRBJ2-1, with 7 bases identical to TRBD1. Germline CDR1 and CDR2: WNHNN and SYGVQD (reference sequence). This CDR3 region has 15 residues. V gave up 4 bases and J gave up 4 bases; unmatched junction bases: 7. CDR3 sequence reads: CASSVGTEGYNEQFF. The DNA of the CDR3 is TGCGCCAGCAGTGTAGGGACAGAAGGATACAATGAGCAGTTCTTC.

The V gene is TRBV18, the J gene TRBJ1-3, with no clear D. Germline CDR1 is KGHSH and CDR2 is LQKENI. The ends were cut back, 8 bases at V and 0 bases at J, with 11 bases in the middle. There are 14 residues in the CDR3. The CDR3 DNA sequence: TGTGCCAGCGCCACCTCCCTCTCTGGAAACACCATATATTTT. Its protein is CASATSLSGNTIYF.

This clone was seen only a few times. V and J are TRBV14 and TRBJ1-1, with D possibly being TRBD1 (6 bases). Germline CDR1 reads SGHDN; CDR2 reads FVKESK. CDR3 length: 17 amino acids. V was shortened by 4 bases and J by 0 bases, with 18 bases between the two germline ends. This chain's CDR3 is CASSPRGSFRVNTEAFF. The CDR3 bases are TGTGCCAGCAGCCCCAGGGGTTCGTTTAGGGTGAACACTGAAGCTTTCTTT.

This clone was seen a single time. This chain joins TRBV5-4 and TRBJ2-5, with 8 bases that match TRBD1. V lost 1 base to trimming and J lost 1 base; unmatched junction nucleotides: 3. Germline V CDR1 and CDR2: SGHNT, YYREEE (reference sequence). The length of the CDR3 is 15 residues. DNA for the CDR3: TGTGCCAGCAGCTTGTCTACAGGGGGCCAAGAGACCCAGTACTTC. This gives the protein CASSLSTGGQETQYF.

The chain couples TRBV7-3 to TRBJ2-2; no reliable D call. V was cut by 1 base and J by 6 bases, with 9 bases left in between. The CDR3 runs to 14 residues. From germline, CDR1 is SGHTA and CDR2 FQGTGA. The CDR3 coding sequence is TGTGCCAGCAGCTTAAAGTCAAACCCCGGGGAGCTGTTTTTT. Residues: CASSLKSNPGELFF.

V gene TRBV30 combines with J gene TRBJ1-6; 9 bases align to TRBD1. Per germline, CDR1 GTSNPN and CDR2 SVGIG (reference sequence). Trimming cost V 2 bases and J 8 bases; bases outside gene matches: 4. CDR3 length: 14 amino acids. The CDR3 sequence: CAWSSGTGYSPLHF. CDR3 DNA sequence: TGTGCCTGGAGTTCCGGGACAGGGTATTCACCCCTCCACTTT.

Notes on this clone: The same CDR3 is also encoded by other DNA sequences in this sample. The chain joins TRBV29-1 to TRBJ2-3, with D uncertain. The CDR3 extends over 12 amino acids. The V and J ends lost 4 bases and 1 base respectively, with 6 bases between them. Germline loops: CDR1 SQVTM, CDR2 ANQGSEA. This chain's CDR3 is CSVATGTDTQYF. The CDR3 nucleotides are TGCAGCGTTGCAACAGGCACAGATACGCAGTATTTT.